Each of the 18 T cell receptor beta chains below was sequenced from the same sample in a study of CD8+CD57+ T cells in acquired aplastic anemia. Profiling of TCR beta VDJ combinations and CDR3 sequences used genomic DNA as template. TCRdb analysed the reads with MiXCR anew, one entry per CDR3 protein. The table has under 250,000 distinct CDR3 sequences, around 43% seen once. Only patients with CD8+CD57+ cell expansion on flow cytometry were chosen for sequencing. The sequenced sample consisted of sorted CD4+, CD8+, or CD8+CD57+ T cells (not recorded which) from PBMCs. The receptors were sampled from a human donor with aplastic anemia.

The chain couples TRBV15 to TRBJ2-3; 7 nucleotides align to TRBD2. The V and J ends lost 10 bases and 0 bases, in that order; junction bases with no gene match: 10. The V gene's germline CDR1 is LNHNV and CDR2 YYDKDF (reference sequence). This CDR3 is built from 15 residues. CDR3 in amino acids: CASSRSGESTDTQYF. CDR3 in DNA: TGTGCCAGCAGTCGGAGCGGGGAAAGCACAGATACGCAGTATTTT.

The chain links TRBV7-6 to TRBJ1-4; 9 bases align to TRBD1. The V segment lost 5 bases and the J segment 8 bases; nucleotides outside the gene matches: 6. Germline V gene lookup returns CDR1 SGHVS and CDR2 FNYEAQ. This CDR3 comprises 14 residues. Here the CDR3 DNA reads TGTGCCAGCAGCATGGGACAGGGAGAGGAAAAACTGTTTTTT. Translating gives CASSMGQGEEKLFF.

This clonotype turned up a few times. This chain's CDR3 is CASSQLSSGGRYEQFF. CDR3 coding DNA: TGTGCCAGCAGCCAATTAAGTAGCGGGGGACGCTATGAGCAGTTCTTC. V and J are TRBV3-1 and TRBJ2-1; TRBD2 agrees at 9 bases. V trimming: 2 bases; J trimming: 8 bases; junction bases outside the gene matches: 10. Germline CDR1 LGHDT, CDR2 YNNKEL (reference sequence). CDR3 size: 16 residues.

This clonotype was found many times. The gene calls are TRBV6-6 and TRBJ1-1, with a tentative D call TRBD1 (6 bases). The CDR3 length is 13 residues. The V end was cut by 5 bases, the J end by 1 base, with 8 bases between. Germline CDR1 is MNHNY and CDR2 is SVGAGI (reference sequence). CDR3 in DNA: TGTGCCAGCAGTGACAGGCAGAACACTGAAGCTTTCTTT. Translated: CASSDRQNTEAFF.

The chain carries TRBV20-1 and TRBJ2-1; D not certain. Trimming stripped 3 bases from V and 12 bases from J, with 9 bases between. This CDR3 contains 10 residues. CDR1 and CDR2 from the germline V gene are DFQATT and SNEGSKA (reference sequence). The CDR3 nucleotides read TGCAGTGCTAGGGCAGATACGCAGTTCTTC. Its translation: CSARADTQFF.

In regard to this clonotype: Being one base from a much bigger clone, this may be a read error. The gene calls are TRBV5-5 and TRBJ1-2; D unclear. Germline V gene data show CDR1 as SGHKS and CDR2 as YYEKEE (reference sequence). Trimming removed 0 bases at V and 4 bases at J, with 13 bases between. This CDR3 contains 15 residues. DNA of the CDR3: TGTGCCAGCAGCTTGGGTACACGGGCTAGCTATGGCTACACCTTC. Amino acid sequence: CASSLGTRASYGYTF.

This clonotype was picked up many times. CDR3 DNA sequence: TGCAGTGCTAGGCCCTTTGGAGGTGATTTGAGGAGTTCCTACGAGCAGTACTTC. The encoded protein is CSARPFGGDLRSSYEQYF. The chain recombines TRBV20-1 with TRBJ2-7; D may be TRBD2 (5 bases). Germline-derived CDR1 and CDR2 are DFQATT and SNEGSKA (reference sequence). V was cut by 3 bases and J by 1 base, with 25 bases left in between. The CDR3 is made up of 18 amino acids.

The chain uses TRBV9 and TRBJ2-3; 9 positions match TRBD2. V lost 0 bases to trimming and J lost 0 bases; unmatched junction nucleotides: 5. CDR3 length equals 17 residues. Germline lookup yields CDR1 SGDLS and CDR2 YYNGEE. The CDR3 protein is CASSVEAGGRSTDTQYF. The CDR3 DNA follows: TGTGCCAGCAGCGTAGAAGCGGGAGGCCGGAGCACAGATACGCAGTATTTT.

For this clonotype: Sequence at one end of the junction differs from germline and may be a read error. V usage is TRBV7-9 and J usage is TRBJ1-6; 8 bases agree with TRBD1. Per the germline V gene, CDR1 is SEHNR and CDR2 is FQNEAQ (reference sequence). The CDR3 contains 14 residues. The CDR3 protein is CATSSGTGNSPLHF. The CDR3 DNA is TGTGCCACCAGCTCCGGGACAGGCAATTCACCCCTCCACTTT.

This clonotype was counted at least ten times. This chain uses TRBV15 with TRBJ2-2; D is undetermined. The V end was cut by 1 base, the J end by 4 bases, with 7 bases between. CDR3 length equals 14 residues. CDR1 and CDR2 from the germline V gene are LNHNV and YYDKDF (reference sequence). CDR3 residues: CATSRVESTGELFF. In DNA, the CDR3 is TGTGCCACCAGCAGAGTCGAGAGCACCGGGGAGCTGTTTTTT.

V and J are TRBV5-1 and TRBJ2-2; D possibly corresponds to TRBD2 (6 bases). Germline V gene data show CDR1 as SGHRS and CDR2 as YFSETQ. CDR3 length equals 16 residues. The ends were cut back, 3 bases at V and 0 bases at J, with 12 bases in the middle. The CDR3, as DNA: TGCGCCAGCAGCTCGGGGGACGGAACGAACACCGGGGAGCTGTTTTTT. Its protein product is CASSSGDGTNTGELFF.

On this clonotype itself: A read error may explain this, as a much larger clone is one base away. The chain uses TRBV6-6 and TRBJ1-1, with D hard to call. The germline V gene encodes CDR1 MNHNY and CDR2 SVGAGI (reference sequence). The CDR3 contains 16 residues. V lost 0 bases to trimming and J lost 6 bases, with 17 bases between them. The CDR3 bases are TGTGCCAGCAGTTACTCGGGTTCCACCCCCAACGCTGAAGCTTTCTTT. It codes for CASSYSGSTPNAEAFF.

This clonotype was counted at least ten times. This chain uses TRBV7-6 with TRBJ2-1; TRBD2 agrees at 8 bases. Losses at the gene ends were 3 bases for V and 9 bases for J; bases not matched to a gene: 4. The germline CDR1 and CDR2 sequences are SGHVS and FNYEAQ. The CDR3 is 13 residues long. CDR3: CASSFQAGVEQFF. The DNA for the CDR3 is TGTGCCAGCAGCTTTCAAGCGGGGGTTGAGCAGTTCTTC.

The rearrangement links TRBV20-1 to TRBJ2-3, with D possibly TRBD2 on 6 matching bases. V lost 3 bases and J lost 0, with 13 bases in between. The CDR3 loop spans 15 amino acids. Germline CDR1 reads DFQATT; CDR2 reads SNEGSKA (reference sequence). In DNA form, the CDR3 reads TGCAGTGCTAGTGGTCGGGAGAGGAGCACAGATACGCAGTATTTT. The encoded protein is CSASGRERSTDTQYF.

This clonotype appeared many times. The gene calls are TRBV2 and TRBJ1-1; D ambiguous. CDR1 is SNHLY, CDR2 FYNNEI, per germline. V lost 8 bases and J lost 3, with 7 bases in between. The CDR3 totals 11 residues. The CDR3 DNA reads TGTGCCAGCGACACTTACACTGAAGCTTTCTTT. Translated, it gives CASDTYTEAFF.

This rearrangement joins TRBV29-1 to TRBJ1-2, with TRBD1 matching over 10 bases. The junction had 5 bases not matched to a gene; V was cut back by 5 bases and J by 8 bases. From germline, CDR1 is SQVTM and CDR2 ANQGSEA. The CDR3 runs to 12 residues. CDR3 sequence: CSVRQGALGYTF. The CDR3 coding sequence is TGCAGCGTTCGACAGGGGGCCTTGGGCTACACCTTC.

The chain is built from TRBV7-3 and TRBJ2-7; tentative D call: TRBD1 (6 bases). Trimming cost V 2 bases and J 2 bases, with 16 bases left between them. The CDR3 is 16 residues long. Germline V gene lookup returns CDR1 SGHTA and CDR2 FQGTGA. The CDR3 DNA follows: TGTGCCAGCAGCTTATGGTGGGGGACAAATACCTACGAGCAGTACTTC. Translated, it gives CASSLWWGTNTYEQYF.

The chain employs TRBV7-9 and TRBJ2-7; D is perhaps TRBD2 (5 bases). This CDR3 has 14 amino acids. Germline CDR1 SEHNR, CDR2 FQNEAQ (reference sequence). Trimming pared 3 bases from V and 5 bases from J, leaving 14 bases between. CDR3 sequence (DNA): TGTGCCAGCAGCTTTCCACCTACTAGGAACGAGCAGTACTTC. This encodes CASSFPPTRNEQYF.